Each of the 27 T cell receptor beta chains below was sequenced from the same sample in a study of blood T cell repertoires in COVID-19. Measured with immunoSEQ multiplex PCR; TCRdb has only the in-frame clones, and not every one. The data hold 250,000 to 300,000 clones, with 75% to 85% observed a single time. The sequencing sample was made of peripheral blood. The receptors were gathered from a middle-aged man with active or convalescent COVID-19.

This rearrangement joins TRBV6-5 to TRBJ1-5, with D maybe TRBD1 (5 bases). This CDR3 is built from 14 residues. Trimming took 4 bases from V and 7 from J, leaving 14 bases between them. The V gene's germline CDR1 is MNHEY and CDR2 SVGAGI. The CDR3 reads CASSSRRGEQPQHF. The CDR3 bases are TGTGCCAGCAGTTCCCGACGGGGGGAGCAGCCCCAGCATTTT.

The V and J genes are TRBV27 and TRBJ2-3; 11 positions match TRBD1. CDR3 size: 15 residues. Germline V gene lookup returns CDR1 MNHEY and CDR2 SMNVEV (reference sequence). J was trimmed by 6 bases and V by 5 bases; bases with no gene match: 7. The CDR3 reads CASSPRTGGVDTQYF. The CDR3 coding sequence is TGTGCCAGCAGTCCCCGGACAGGGGGCGTGGATACGCAGTATTTT.

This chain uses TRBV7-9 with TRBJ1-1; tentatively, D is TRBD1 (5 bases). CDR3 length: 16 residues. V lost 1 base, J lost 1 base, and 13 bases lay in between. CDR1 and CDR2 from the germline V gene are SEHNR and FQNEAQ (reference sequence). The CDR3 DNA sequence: TGTGCCAGCAGCTTAGGTGCGGGCGGGGGGAACACTGAAGCTTTCTTT. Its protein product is CASSLGAGGGNTEAFF.

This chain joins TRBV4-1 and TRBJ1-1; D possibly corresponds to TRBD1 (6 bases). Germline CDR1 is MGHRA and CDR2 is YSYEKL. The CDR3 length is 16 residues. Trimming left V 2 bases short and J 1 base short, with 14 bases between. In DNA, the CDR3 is TGCGCCAGCAGCCAACACCGGACAGTCAAGAACACTGAAGCTTTCTTT. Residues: CASSQHRTVKNTEAFF.

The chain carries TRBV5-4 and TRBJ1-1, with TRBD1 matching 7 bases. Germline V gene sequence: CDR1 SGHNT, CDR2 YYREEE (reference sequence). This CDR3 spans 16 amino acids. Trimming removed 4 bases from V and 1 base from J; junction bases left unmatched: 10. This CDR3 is CASSPEDRPGNTEAFF. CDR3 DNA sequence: TGTGCCAGCAGCCCGGAGGACAGGCCGGGGAACACTGAAGCTTTCTTT. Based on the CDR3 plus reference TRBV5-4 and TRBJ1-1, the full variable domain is ETGVTQSPTHLIKTRGQQVTLRCSSQSGHNTVSWYQQALGQGPQFIFQYYREEENGRGNFPPRFSGLQFPNYSSELNVNALELDDSALYLCASSPEDRPGNTEAFFGQGTRLTVV.

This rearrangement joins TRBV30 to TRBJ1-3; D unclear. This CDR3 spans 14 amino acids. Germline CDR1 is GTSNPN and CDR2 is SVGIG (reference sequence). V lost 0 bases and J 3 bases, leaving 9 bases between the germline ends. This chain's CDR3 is CAWSVPGIGNTIYF. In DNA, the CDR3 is TGTGCCTGGAGTGTACCGGGGATTGGAAACACCATATATTTT.

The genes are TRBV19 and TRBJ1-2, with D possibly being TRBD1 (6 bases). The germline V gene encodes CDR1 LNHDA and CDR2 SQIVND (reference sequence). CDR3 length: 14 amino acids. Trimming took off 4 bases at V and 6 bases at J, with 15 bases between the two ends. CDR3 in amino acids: CASSTKQGINGYTF. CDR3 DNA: TGTGCCAGTAGTACCAAACAGGGTATAAATGGCTACACCTTC.

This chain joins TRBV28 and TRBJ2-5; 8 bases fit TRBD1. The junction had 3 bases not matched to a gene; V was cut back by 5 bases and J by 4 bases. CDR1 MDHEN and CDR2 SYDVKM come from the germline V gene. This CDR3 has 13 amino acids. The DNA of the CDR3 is TGTGCCAGCAGTACGACAGGGGTAGAGACCCAGTACTTC. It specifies CASSTTGVETQYF.

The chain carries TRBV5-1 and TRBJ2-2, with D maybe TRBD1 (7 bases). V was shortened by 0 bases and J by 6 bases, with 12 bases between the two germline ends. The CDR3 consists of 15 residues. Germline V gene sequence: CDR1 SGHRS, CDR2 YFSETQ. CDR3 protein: CASSLDRGGAGELFF. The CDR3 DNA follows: TGCGCCAGCAGCTTGGACAGGGGCGGGGCCGGGGAGCTGTTTTTT.

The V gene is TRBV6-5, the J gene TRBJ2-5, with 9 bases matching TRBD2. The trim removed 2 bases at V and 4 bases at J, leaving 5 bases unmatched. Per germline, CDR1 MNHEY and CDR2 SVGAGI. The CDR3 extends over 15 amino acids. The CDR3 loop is CASSYGGRAVETQYF. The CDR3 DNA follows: TGTGCCAGCAGTTACGGCGGGAGGGCCGTAGAGACCCAGTACTTC.

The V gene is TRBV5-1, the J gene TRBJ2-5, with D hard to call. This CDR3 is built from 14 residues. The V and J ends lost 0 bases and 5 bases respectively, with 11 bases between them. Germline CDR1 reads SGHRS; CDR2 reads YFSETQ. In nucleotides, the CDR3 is TGCGCCAGCAGCTTGGCTAATGCGGTCGAGACCCAGTACTTC. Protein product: CASSLANAVETQYF.

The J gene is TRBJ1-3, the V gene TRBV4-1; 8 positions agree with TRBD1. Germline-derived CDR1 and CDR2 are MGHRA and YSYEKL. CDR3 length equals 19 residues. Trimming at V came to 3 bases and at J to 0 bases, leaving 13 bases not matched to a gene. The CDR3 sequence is CASSQGRQGTQSSGNTIYF. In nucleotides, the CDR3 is TGCGCCAGCAGCCAGGGGAGACAGGGGACACAATCCTCTGGAAACACCATATATTTT.

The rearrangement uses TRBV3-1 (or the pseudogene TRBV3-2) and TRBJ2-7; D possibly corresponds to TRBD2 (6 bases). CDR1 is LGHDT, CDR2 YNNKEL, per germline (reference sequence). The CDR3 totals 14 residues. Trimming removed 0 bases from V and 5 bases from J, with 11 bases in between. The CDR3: CASSQDRLVNEQYF. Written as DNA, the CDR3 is TGTGCCAGCAGCCAAGATCGACTAGTGAACGAGCAGTACTTC.

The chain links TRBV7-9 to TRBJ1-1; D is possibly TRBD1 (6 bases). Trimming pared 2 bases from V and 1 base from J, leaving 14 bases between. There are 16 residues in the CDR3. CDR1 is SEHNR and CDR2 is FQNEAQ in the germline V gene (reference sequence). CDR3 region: CASSLYVGRGNTEAFF. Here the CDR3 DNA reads TGTGCCAGCAGCTTATATGTCGGCAGGGGGAACACTGAAGCTTTCTTT.

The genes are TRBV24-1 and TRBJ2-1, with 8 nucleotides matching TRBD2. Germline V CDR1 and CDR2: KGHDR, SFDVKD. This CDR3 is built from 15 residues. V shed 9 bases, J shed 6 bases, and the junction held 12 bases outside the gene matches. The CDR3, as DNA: TGTGCCACCTCTCCGGGACTAGGCTCGGCCAATGAGCAGTTCTTC. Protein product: CATSPGLGSANEQFF.

The CDR3 region is CASSLTGTIATNEKLFF. The CDR3 DNA follows: TGCGCCAGCAGCTTGACAGGGACTATTGCAACTAATGAAAAACTGTTTTTT. V usage is TRBV5-1 and J usage is TRBJ1-4; D is possibly TRBD1 (6 bases). The CDR3 spans 17 residues. Germline V gene sequence: CDR1 SGHRS, CDR2 YFSETQ. V lost 1 base to trimming and J lost 0 bases, with 13 bases between them.

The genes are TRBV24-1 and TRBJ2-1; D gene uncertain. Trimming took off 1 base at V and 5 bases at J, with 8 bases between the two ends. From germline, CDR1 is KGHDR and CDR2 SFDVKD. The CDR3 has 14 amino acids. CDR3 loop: CATSDFTFDNEQFF. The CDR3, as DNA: TGTGCCACCAGTGATTTTACATTCGACAATGAGCAGTTCTTC.

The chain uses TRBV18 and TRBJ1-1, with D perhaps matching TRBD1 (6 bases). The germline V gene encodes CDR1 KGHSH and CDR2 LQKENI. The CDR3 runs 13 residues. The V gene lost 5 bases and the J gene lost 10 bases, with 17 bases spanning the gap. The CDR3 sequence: CASSFGQTEGAFF. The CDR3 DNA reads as TGTGCCAGCTCATTCGGACAGACCGAGGGAGCTTTCTTT.

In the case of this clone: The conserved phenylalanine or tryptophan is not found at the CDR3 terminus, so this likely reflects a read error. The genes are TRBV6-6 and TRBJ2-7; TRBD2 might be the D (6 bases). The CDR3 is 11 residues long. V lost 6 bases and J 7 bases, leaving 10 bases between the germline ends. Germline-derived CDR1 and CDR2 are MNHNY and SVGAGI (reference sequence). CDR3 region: CASSTREEQYL. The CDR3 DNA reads TGTGCCAGCAGCACTCGGGAGGAGCAGTACCTC.

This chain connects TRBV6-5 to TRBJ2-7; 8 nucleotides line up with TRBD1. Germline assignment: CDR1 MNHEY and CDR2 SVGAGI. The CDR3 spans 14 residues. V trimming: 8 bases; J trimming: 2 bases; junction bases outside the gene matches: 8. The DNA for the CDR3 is TGTGCCAGCCGGACAGGGCCAGATGCCTACGAGCAGTACTTC. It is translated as CASRTGPDAYEQYF.

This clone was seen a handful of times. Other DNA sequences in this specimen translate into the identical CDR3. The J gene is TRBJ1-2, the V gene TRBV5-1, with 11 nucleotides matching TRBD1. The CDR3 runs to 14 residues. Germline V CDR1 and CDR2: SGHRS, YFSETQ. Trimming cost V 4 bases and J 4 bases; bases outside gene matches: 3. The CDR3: CASSPGTGGYGYTF. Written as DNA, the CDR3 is TGCGCCAGCAGCCCTGGGACAGGGGGCTATGGCTACACCTTC.

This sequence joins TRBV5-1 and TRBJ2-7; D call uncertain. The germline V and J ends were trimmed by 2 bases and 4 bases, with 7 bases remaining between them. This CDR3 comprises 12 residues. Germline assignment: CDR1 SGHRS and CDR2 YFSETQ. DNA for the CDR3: TGCGCCAGCAGCTTAAACTTGTACGAGCAGTACTTC. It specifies CASSLNLYEQYF.

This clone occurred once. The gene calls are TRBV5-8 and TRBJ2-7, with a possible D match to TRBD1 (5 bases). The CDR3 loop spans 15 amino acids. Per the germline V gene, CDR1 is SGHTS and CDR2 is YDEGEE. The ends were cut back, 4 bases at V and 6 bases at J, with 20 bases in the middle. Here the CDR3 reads CASSPRAPMFPEQYF. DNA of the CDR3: TGTGCCAGCAGCCCCAGGGCCCCCATGTTTCCCGAGCAGTACTTC.

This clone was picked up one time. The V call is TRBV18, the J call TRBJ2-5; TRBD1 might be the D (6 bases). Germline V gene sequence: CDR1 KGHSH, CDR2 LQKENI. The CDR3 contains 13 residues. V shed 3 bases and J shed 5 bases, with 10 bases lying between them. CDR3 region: CASSPYQGETQYF. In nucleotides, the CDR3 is TGTGCCAGCTCACCCTATCAGGGGGAGACCCAGTACTTC.

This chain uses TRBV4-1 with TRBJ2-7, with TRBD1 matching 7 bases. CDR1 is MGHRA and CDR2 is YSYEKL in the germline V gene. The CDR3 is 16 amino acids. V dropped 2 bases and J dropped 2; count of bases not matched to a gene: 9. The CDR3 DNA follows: TGCGCCAGCAGCCAAACCAATACAGGGGCCACCTACGAGCAGTACTTC. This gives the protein CASSQTNTGATYEQYF.

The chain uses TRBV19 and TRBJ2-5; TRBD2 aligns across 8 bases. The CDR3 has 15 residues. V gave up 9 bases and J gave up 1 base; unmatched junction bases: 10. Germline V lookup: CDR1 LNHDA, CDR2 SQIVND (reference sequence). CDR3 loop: CARFLSGKIQETQYF. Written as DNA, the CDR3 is TGTGCCAGATTCCTTAGCGGGAAAATCCAAGAGACCCAGTACTTC. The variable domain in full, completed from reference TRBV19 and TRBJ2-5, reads DGGITQSPKYLFRKEGQNVTLSCEQNLNHDAMYWYRQDPGQGLRLIYYSQIVNDFQKGDIAEGYSVSREKKESFPLTVTSAQKNPTAFYLCARFLSGKIQETQYFGPGTRLLVL.

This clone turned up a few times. CDR3 region: CASSQAGAYVNEQFF. CDR3 in DNA: TGTGCCAGCAGCCAGGCGGGAGCTTATGTCAATGAGCAGTTCTTC. The genes are TRBV7-3 and TRBJ2-1, with 7 positions matching TRBD2. The CDR3 extends over 15 amino acids. V was clipped by 5 bases and J by 6 bases; unmatched bases: 10. Germline V gene data show CDR1 as SGHTA and CDR2 as FQGTGA.